The 23 T cell receptor beta chains in this list originate from one sample, sequenced in a study of Ad26.COV2.S vaccination and SARS-CoV-2 variants. Measured with immunoSEQ multiplex PCR; TCRdb has only the in-frame clones, and not every one. The repertoire includes a few hundred thousand clones, approximately 92% of them detected once, and less than 15% sits in the top ten. Treatment indicated: 19 received Ad26.COV2.S at low or high dose, single or two shots; about 5 received placebo; per-sample allocation not given. Each sample was drawn 63 days after the first injection (of vaccine or placebo). The sequences come from peripheral blood, collected in a trial of Ad26.COV2.S vaccine versus placebo. These receptors were obtained from a person between 18 and 65 years old who received the Ad26.COV2.S COVID-19 vaccine or a placebo.

The chain carries TRBV30 and TRBJ1-3, with a possible D match to TRBD1 (5 bases). This CDR3 has 14 residues. Germline CDR1 and CDR2: GTSNPN and SVGIG (reference sequence). The V gene lost 4 bases and the J gene lost 3 bases, with 13 bases spanning the gap. CDR3 loop: CAWTDQGLGNTIYF. As DNA, the CDR3 is TGTGCCTGGACGGACCAGGGTCTTGGAAACACCATATATTTT. Full variable domain (rest looked up from reference TRBV30 and TRBJ1-3): SQTIHQWPATLVQPVGSPLSLECTVEGTSNPNLYWYRQAAGRGLQLLFYSVGIGQISSEVPQNLSASRPQDRQFILSSKKLLLSDSGFYLCAWTDQGLGNTIYFGEGSWLTVV.

The gene calls are TRBV4-2 and TRBJ2-5, with no clear D. CDR3 length: 14 residues. Germline CDR1 and CDR2: LGHNA and YNFKEQ. Trimming took off 0 bases at V and 2 bases at J, with 7 bases between the two ends. The CDR3 nucleotides are TGTGCCAGCAGCCAAGATGGAGATCAAGAGACCCAGTACTTC. It yields the protein CASSQDGDQETQYF.

The chain carries TRBV28 and TRBJ2-5; 10 nucleotides align to TRBD2. Germline values: CDR1 MDHEN, CDR2 SYDVKM. The CDR3 is 16 amino acids. The V gene end was trimmed by 5 bases and the J gene end by 5 bases; junction bases not matched to a gene: 11. Here the CDR3 DNA reads TGTGCCAGCAGTGCCCCGGGACTAGCGAAAAGGGAGACCCAGTACTTC. Protein sequence: CASSAPGLAKRETQYF.

The chain carries TRBV7-6 and TRBJ2-7; the D is unclear. Germline loops: CDR1 SGHVS, CDR2 FNYEAQ. The ends were cut back, 4 bases at V and 2 bases at J, with 18 bases in the middle. The CDR3 runs 16 residues. The CDR3 here is CASSSGLERFPYEQYF. As DNA, the CDR3 is TGTGCCAGCAGCTCAGGTCTAGAAAGATTTCCCTACGAGCAGTACTTC.

In its sample, this clone was seen a few times. V gene TRBV2 combines with J gene TRBJ2-7; no reliable D call. Germline CDR1 and CDR2: SNHLY and FYNNEI. The CDR3 extends over 11 amino acids. Trimming stripped 10 bases from V and 3 bases from J, with 10 bases between. The CDR3 reads CAINADYEQYF. The CDR3 DNA sequence: TGTGCCATCAACGCCGACTACGAGCAGTACTTC.

This clone was seen only once. The chain carries TRBV18 and TRBJ1-6, with D unresolved. Germline values: CDR1 KGHSH, CDR2 LQKENI. Trimming removed 1 base at V and 1 base at J, with 5 bases between. The CDR3 totals 15 residues. This CDR3 is CASSPHVSYNSPLHF. The CDR3, as DNA: TGTGCCAGCTCACCACATGTGTCCTATAATTCACCCCTCCACTTT.

The V and J genes are TRBV7-2 and TRBJ2-7, with TRBD1 as a possible D gene (5 bases). The CDR3 is made up of 12 amino acids. Trimming shortened V by 4 bases and J by 3 bases, and 7 bases separated the two germline ends. Germline V gives CDR1 SGHTA, CDR2 FQGNSA. CDR3 nucleotides: TGTGCCAGCAGCTCGCAGGGCTACGAGCAGTACTTC. Protein: CASSSQGYEQYF.

The chain employs TRBV27 and TRBJ2-7, with D possibly being TRBD1 (5 bases). The germline V gene encodes CDR1 MNHEY and CDR2 SMNVEV (reference sequence). The CDR3 loop spans 14 amino acids. Trimming removed 2 bases from V and 6 bases from J, with 14 bases in between. CDR3 residues: CASSLDSSLGEQYF. The CDR3 DNA is TGTGCCAGCAGTTTAGACAGTTCCCTGGGCGAGCAGTACTTC.

This chain links TRBV2 with TRBJ2-1, with 7 bases aligning to TRBD2. The CDR3 has 16 residues. Trimming took 5 bases from V and 2 from J; bases not matched to a gene: 9. Germline CDR1 is SNHLY and CDR2 is FYNNEI. DNA for the CDR3: TGTGCCAGCAGTAGTAGGGGCCTAGCGGCCTACAATGAGCAGTTCTTC. This sequence encodes CASSSRGLAAYNEQFF.

The V and J genes are TRBV4-2 and TRBJ2-5, with 7 bases that match TRBD2. Germline CDR1 and CDR2: LGHNA and YNFKEQ. Trimming took 4 bases from V and 1 from J; bases not matched to a gene: 6. The CDR3 runs 15 residues. The CDR3, as DNA: TGTGCCAGCAGCCCCCAGACTAGCACCCAAGAGACCCAGTACTTC. Translation gives CASSPQTSTQETQYF.

The CDR3 sequence is CASSPLRGVSEAFF. CDR3 DNA: TGTGCCAGCAGCCCCCTCAGGGGGGTGAGTGAAGCTTTCTTT. This sequence joins TRBV7-9 and TRBJ1-1, with 7 positions matching TRBD1. The CDR3 extends over 14 amino acids. Germline loops: CDR1 SEHNR, CDR2 FQNEAQ (reference sequence). V lost 5 bases and J lost 7; bases outside the gene matches: 10.

V and J are TRBV3-1 (or the pseudogene TRBV3-2) and TRBJ2-7, with 11 bases fitting TRBD1. The junction had 2 bases not matched to a gene; V was cut back by 4 bases and J by 6 bases. From germline, CDR1 is LGHDT and CDR2 YNNKEL (reference sequence). The CDR3 runs 13 residues. CDR3 bases: TGTGCCAGCAGCCTCGGACAGGGGGCCGAGCAGTACTTC. Protein sequence: CASSLGQGAEQYF.

J is TRBJ2-3 and V is TRBV28; 7 bases agree with TRBD2. The junction had 6 bases not matched to a gene; V was cut back by 6 bases and J by 0 bases. Germline V gene lookup returns CDR1 MDHEN and CDR2 SYDVKM. CDR3 size: 15 residues. CDR3 region: CASRYELASTDTQYF. The CDR3 nucleotides are TGTGCCAGCAGATATGAACTAGCGAGCACAGATACGCAGTATTTT. The full variable domain, in which reference TRBV28 and TRBJ2-3 provide the parts outside the CDR3, is DVKVTQSSRYLVKRTGEKVFLECVQDMDHENMFWYRQDPGLGLRLIYFSYDVKMKEKGDIPEGYSVSREKKERFSLILESASTNQTSMYLCASRYELASTDTQYFGPGTRLTVL.

This rearrangement joins TRBV7-2 to TRBJ2-2; weak D call: TRBD2 (6 bases). There are 19 residues in the CDR3. Deletions cut 3 bases from V and 4 bases from J, with 24 bases between. Germline V CDR1 and CDR2: SGHTA, FQGNSA. The CDR3 is CASSFPSGFPGERTGELFF. The CDR3 DNA reads TGTGCCAGCAGCTTCCCCAGCGGGTTCCCGGGGGAGCGCACCGGGGAGCTGTTTTTT.

This clone was picked up a small number of times. The V call is TRBV4-3, the J call TRBJ2-1; D possibly corresponds to TRBD1 (6 bases). Trimming left V 1 base short and J 5 bases short, with 12 bases between. The CDR3 length is 15 residues. Germline V CDR1 and CDR2: LGHNA, YSLEER. The CDR3 region has the DNA TGCGCCAGCAGCCAAGTGATCCGGACAGACAATGAGCAGTTCTTC. Its protein is CASSQVIRTDNEQFF.

This clone was picked up one time. V is TRBV5-1 and J is TRBJ2-2, with a tentative D call TRBD2 (6 bases). V shed 3 bases and J shed 3 bases, with 12 bases lying between them. The CDR3 is made up of 15 amino acids. Germline CDR1 and CDR2: SGHRS and YFSETQ. The CDR3 here is CASSSGLEDTGELFF. CDR3 in DNA: TGCGCCAGCAGCTCGGGACTTGAGGACACCGGGGAGCTGTTTTTT.

The chain couples TRBV21-1 to TRBJ2-3. TRBV21-1 is described as a pseudogene. CDR3 length: 18 amino acids. The CDR3 DNA reads as TGTGCCAGCAGCAAAAGGAATCGGGGAAAGGGGTGCACAGATACGCAGTATTTT. The encoded protein is CASSKRNRGKGCTDTQYF.

In regard to this clone: Other DNA sequences in this specimen translate into the identical CDR3. The genes are TRBV3-1 (or the pseudogene TRBV3-2) and TRBJ1-1, with TRBD1 matching 7 bases. Germline V lookup: CDR1 LGHDT, CDR2 YNNKEL (reference sequence). V lost 1 base, J lost 4 bases, and 0 bases stayed unmatched. CDR3 size: 13 residues. The CDR3 region is CASSQGQGTEAFF. The CDR3 DNA sequence: TGTGCCAGCAGCCAAGGACAGGGCACTGAAGCTTTCTTT.

The CDR3 DNA is TGTGCCAGCTCAATGGGGGGGCTACTCCAAGAGACCCAGTACTTC. Translated, it gives CASSMGGLLQETQYF. The chain uses TRBV10-3 and TRBJ2-5; tentatively, D is TRBD2 (7 bases). Trimming removed 10 bases at V and 1 base at J, with 19 bases between. The CDR3 totals 15 residues. Germline V gene sequence: CDR1 ENHRY, CDR2 SYGVKD.

A few counts support this clone. The V gene is TRBV7-2, the J gene TRBJ1-6; D is unclear. The V gene lost 0 bases and the J gene lost 9 bases, with 6 bases spanning the gap. Germline V lookup: CDR1 SGHTA, CDR2 FQGNSA. The CDR3 covers 13 residues. CDR3 bases: TGTGCCAGCAGCTTAGCAGATCGTTCACCCCTCCACTTT. Translating it yields CASSLADRSPLHF.

This chain's CDR3 is CASSAQGRATTNEKLFF. Here the CDR3 DNA reads TGTGCCAGCAGTGCCCAGGGGAGGGCTACAACTAATGAAAAACTGTTTTTT. The chain combines TRBV6-1 with TRBJ1-4; D perhaps matches TRBD1 (6 bases). This CDR3 spans 17 amino acids. Trimming removed 4 bases from V and 0 bases from J, with 15 bases in between. Germline CDR1 and CDR2: MNHNS and SASEGT.

The genes are TRBV18 and TRBJ2-1, with D perhaps being TRBD1 or TRBD2 (5 bases each). Germline V gives CDR1 KGHSH, CDR2 LQKENI. CDR3 length: 15 amino acids. The germline V and J ends were trimmed by 0 bases and 2 bases, with 8 bases remaining between them. CDR3 protein: CASSPPWGTYNEQFF. In DNA form, the CDR3 reads TGTGCCAGCTCACCACCATGGGGGACCTACAATGAGCAGTTCTTC.

The V and J genes are TRBV7-6 and TRBJ1-4; 9 bases map to TRBD1. Germline CDR1 is SGHVS and CDR2 is FNYEAQ. J lost 4 bases, V lost 5 bases, and 5 bases had no gene match. CDR3 length: 15 residues. CDR3 protein: CASSARTGDNEKLFF. CDR3 in DNA: TGTGCCAGCAGCGCCAGGACAGGGGATAATGAAAAACTGTTTTTT.